This entry concerns a single TCR beta chain. Its specific antigen is unknown. No base-level quality is on record; no much larger clone is a single base apart. The library was built by means of the immunoSEQ multiplex PCR assay. TCRdb stores this immuneACCESS table with in-frame sequences only. Part of the clones is absent; in the studies checked, under half of the shortfall reflects unresolved V genes, and no reason is known for the rest. The sample table holds 120,000 or so clones, of which around 93% were seen once. 6.2% of the sample is in the top ten clones. The CDR3 holds 13 amino acids from the cysteine to the phenylalanine. Kept here is only the CDR3 DNA, which spans 39 bases and is read in frame from base 1. V and J are truncated by 3 bases and 3 bases respectively, leaving an intervening sequence of 9 bases. The germline V gene yields SGHRS for CDR1 and YFSETQ for CDR2. The data stem from a study of T cell changes during pregnancy in multiple sclerosis (dated by TCRdb to between 2017 and 2020). The study in broad terms: The study looked at changes in the T cell repertoire across pregnancy in women with multiple sclerosis.

This sequence uses TRBV5-1 and TRBJ1-1, with a weak D call of TRBD1 (6 bases match). Specimen: peripheral blood, collected before pregnancy. The source is a female donor with multiple sclerosis, enrolled in a pregnancy study. CDR3 reads: CASSWTADTEAFF. The DNA is as follows: TGCGCCAGCAGCTGGACAGCGGACACTGAAGCTTTCTTT.